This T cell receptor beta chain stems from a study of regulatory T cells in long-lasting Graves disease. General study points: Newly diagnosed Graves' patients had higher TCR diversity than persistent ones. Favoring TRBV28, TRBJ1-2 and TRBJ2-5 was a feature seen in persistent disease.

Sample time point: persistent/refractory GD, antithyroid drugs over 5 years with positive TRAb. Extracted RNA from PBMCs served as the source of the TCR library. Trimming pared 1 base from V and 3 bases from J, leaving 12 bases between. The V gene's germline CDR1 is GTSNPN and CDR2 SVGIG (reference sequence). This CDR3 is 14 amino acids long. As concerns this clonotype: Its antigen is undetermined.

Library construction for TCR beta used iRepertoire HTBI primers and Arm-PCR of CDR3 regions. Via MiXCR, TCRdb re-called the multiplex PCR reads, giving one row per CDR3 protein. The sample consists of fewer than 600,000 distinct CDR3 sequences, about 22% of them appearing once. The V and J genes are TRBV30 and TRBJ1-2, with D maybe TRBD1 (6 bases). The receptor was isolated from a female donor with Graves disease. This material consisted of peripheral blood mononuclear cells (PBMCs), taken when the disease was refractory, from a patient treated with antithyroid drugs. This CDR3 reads CAWSAGGRDYGYTF. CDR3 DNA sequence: TGTGCCTGGAGTGCGGGGGGGCGCGACTATGGCTACACCTTC.